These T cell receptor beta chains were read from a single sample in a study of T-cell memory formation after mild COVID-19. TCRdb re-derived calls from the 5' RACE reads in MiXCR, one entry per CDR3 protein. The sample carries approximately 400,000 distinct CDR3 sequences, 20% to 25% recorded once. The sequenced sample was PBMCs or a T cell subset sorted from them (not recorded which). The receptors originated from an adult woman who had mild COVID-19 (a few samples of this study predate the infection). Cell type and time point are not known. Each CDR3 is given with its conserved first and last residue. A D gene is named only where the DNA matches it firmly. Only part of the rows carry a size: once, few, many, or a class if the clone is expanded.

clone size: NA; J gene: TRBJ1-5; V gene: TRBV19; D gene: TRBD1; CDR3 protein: CASSIRTGNQPQHF; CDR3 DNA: TGTGCCAGTAGTATTAGGACAGGGAATCAGCCCCAGCATTTT
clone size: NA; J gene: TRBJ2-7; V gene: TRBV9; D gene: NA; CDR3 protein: CASSAPPSYEQYF; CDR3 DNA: TGTGCCAGCAGCGCCCCCCCCTCCTACGAGCAGTACTTC
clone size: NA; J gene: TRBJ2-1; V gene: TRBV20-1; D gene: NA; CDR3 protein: CSALPGFWTKPPKGSYNEQFF; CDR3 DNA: TGCAGTGCCCTACCGGGGTTTTGGACCAAGCCCCCCAAGGGCTCCTACAATGAGCAGTTCTTC
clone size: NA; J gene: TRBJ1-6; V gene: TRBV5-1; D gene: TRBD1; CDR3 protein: CASSLTGGANSPLHF; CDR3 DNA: TGCGCCAGCAGCTTAACAGGGGGCGCGAATTCACCCCTCCACTTT
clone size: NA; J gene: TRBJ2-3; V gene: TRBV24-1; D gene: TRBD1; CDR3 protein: CATSDKGQGGTDTQYF; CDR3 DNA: TGTGCCACCAGTGACAAGGGACAGGGAGGGACAGATACGCAGTATTTT
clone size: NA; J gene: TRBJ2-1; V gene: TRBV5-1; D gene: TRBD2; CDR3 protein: CASSFSGGASGEQFF; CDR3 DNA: TGCGCCAGCAGCTTTAGCGGGGGGGCTTCGGGTGAGCAGTTCTTC
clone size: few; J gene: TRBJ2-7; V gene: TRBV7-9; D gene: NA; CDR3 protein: CASSLAGAGEQYF; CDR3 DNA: TGTGCCAGCAGCTTAGCAGGGGCGGGGGAGCAGTACTTC
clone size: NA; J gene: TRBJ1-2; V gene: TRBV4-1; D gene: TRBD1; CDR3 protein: CASSQPARGTGSGYTF; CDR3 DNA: TGCGCCAGCAGCCAGCCCGCTCGGGGGACAGGGTCTGGCTACACCTTC
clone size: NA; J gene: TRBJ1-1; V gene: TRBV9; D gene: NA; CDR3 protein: CASSVKGRGTEAFF; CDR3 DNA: TGTGCCAGCAGCGTCAAGGGCCGAGGGACTGAAGCTTTCTTT
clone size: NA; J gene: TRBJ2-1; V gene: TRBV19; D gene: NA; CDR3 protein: CASSIGSEAYNEQFF; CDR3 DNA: TGTGCCAGTAGTATTGGCAGCGAGGCTTACAATGAGCAGTTCTTC
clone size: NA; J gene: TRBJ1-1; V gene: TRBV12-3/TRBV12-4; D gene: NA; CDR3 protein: CASRGQLGNTEALF; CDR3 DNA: TGTGCCAGCAGAGGACAGCTAGGGAACACTGAAGCTTTATTT
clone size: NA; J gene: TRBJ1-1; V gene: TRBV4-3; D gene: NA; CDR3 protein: CASSLRTGQGTEAFF; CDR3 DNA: TGCGCCAGCAGCCTACGTACTGGACAAGGGACTGAAGCTTTCTTT
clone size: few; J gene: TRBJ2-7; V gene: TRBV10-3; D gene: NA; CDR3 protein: CAIRSTGSYEQYF; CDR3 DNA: TGTGCCATCAGATCAACAGGCTCCTACGAGCAGTACTTC
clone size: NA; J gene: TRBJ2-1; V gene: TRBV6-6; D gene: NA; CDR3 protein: CASSRRGYNEQFF; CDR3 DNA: TGTGCCAGCAGCCGACGGGGATACAATGAGCAGTTCTTC
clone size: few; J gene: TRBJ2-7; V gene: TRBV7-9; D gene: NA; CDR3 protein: CASSLALPEQYF; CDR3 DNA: TGTGCCAGCAGCTTAGCGCTACCCGAGCAGTACTTC
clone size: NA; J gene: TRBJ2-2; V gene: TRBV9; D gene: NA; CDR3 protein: CASSVGSASANTGELFF; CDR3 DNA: TGTGCCAGCAGCGTAGGTAGTGCGTCCGCGAACACCGGGGAGCTGTTTTTT
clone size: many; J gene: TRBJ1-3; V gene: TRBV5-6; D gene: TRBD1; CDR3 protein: CASSFSTGRESGNTIYF; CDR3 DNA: TGTGCCAGCAGCTTTTCGACAGGGAGAGAATCTGGAAACACCATATATTTT
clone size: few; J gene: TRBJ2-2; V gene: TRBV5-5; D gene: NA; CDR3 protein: CASSLGGGTVNTGELFF; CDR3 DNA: TGTGCCAGCAGCTTGGGAGGCGGGACGGTGAACACCGGGGAGCTGTTTTTT
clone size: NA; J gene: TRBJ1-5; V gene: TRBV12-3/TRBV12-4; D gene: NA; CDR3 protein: CASSKGGQPQHF; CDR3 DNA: TGTGCCAGCAGCAAGGGGGGCCAGCCCCAGCATTTT
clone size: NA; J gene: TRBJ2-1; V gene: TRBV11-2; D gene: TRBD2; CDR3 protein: CASSTQALAGGPVEQFF; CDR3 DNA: TGTGCCAGCAGCACGCAAGCCCTAGCGGGAGGGCCGGTTGAGCAGTTCTTC
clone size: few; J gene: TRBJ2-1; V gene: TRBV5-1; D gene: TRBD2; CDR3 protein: CASSYRTSGDYNEQFF; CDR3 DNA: TGCGCCAGCAGCTACCGGACTAGCGGGGACTACAATGAGCAGTTCTTC
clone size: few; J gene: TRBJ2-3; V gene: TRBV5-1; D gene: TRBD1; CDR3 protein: CASSPDRGVTDTQYF; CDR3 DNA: TGCGCCAGCAGCCCCGACAGGGGGGTAACAGATACGCAGTATTTT
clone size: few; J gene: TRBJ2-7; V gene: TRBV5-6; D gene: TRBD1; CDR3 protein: CASSLMGDRGSYEQYF; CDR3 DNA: TGTGCCAGCAGCTTGATGGGGGACAGGGGATCCTACGAGCAGTACTTC
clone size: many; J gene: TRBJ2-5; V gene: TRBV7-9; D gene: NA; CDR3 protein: CASSLALIRSETQYF; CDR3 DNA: TGTGCCAGCAGCTTAGCGCTGATTAGGTCGGAGACCCAGTACTTC
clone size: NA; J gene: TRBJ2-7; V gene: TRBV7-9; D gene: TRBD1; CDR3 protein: CASSPVLRDRGIYEQYF; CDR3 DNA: TGTGCCAGCAGCCCAGTCTTGCGGGACAGGGGGATCTACGAGCAGTACTTC
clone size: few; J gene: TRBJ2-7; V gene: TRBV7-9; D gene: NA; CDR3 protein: CASSSSGGENEQYF; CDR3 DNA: TGTGCCAGCAGCTCCAGCGGAGGGGAAAACGAGCAGTACTTC
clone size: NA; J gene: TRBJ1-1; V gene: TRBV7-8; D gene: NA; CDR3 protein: CASSSPGPTEAFF; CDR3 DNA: TGTGCCAGCAGCTCGCCGGGACCCACTGAAGCTTTCTTT
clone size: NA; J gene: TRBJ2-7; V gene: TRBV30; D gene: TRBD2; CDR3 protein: CAWASGIVYEQYF; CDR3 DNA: TGTGCCTGGGCTAGCGGGATCGTCTACGAGCAGTACTTC
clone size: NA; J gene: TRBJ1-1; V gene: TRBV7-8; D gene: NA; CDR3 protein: CASRPPHRGSHAFF; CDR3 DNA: TGTGCGTCCCGCCCCCCCCATAGGGGGAGCCACGCTTTCTTT
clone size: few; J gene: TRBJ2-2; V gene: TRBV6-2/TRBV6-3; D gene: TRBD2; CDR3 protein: CAIRRREGDTGELFF; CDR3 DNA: TGTGCCATCCGGCGGCGGGAGGGTGACACCGGGGAGCTGTTTTTT
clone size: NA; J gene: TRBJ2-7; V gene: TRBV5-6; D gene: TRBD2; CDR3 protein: CASSPRDYQLPHYEQYF; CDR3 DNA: TGTGCCAGCAGCCCCCGGGACTACCAATTGCCCCACTACGAGCAGTACTTC
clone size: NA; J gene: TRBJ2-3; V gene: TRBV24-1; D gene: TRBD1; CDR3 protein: CATSEYGQGVLRDTDTQYF; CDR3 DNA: TGTGCCACCAGTGAATATGGACAGGGGGTGTTACGGGACACGGATACGCAGTATTTT
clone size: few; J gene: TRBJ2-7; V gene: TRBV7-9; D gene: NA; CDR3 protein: CASSLGFIYEQYF; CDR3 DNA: TGTGCCAGCAGCTTAGGCTTCATCTACGAGCAGTACTTC
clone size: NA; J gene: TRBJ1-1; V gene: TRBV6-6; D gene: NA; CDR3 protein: CASATEGGNTEAFF; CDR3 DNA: TGTGCCAGCGCAACAGAGGGGGGAAACACTGAAGCTTTCTTT
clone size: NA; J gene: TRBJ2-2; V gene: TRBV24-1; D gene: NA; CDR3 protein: CATSSRASGELFF; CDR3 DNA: TGTGCCACCAGTTCCCGGGCATCCGGGGAGCTGTTTTTT
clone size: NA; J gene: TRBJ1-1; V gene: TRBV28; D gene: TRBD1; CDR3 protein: CASRPPDRGHHEAFF; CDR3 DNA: TGTGCCAGCAGACCTCCGGACAGGGGGCATCATGAAGCTTTCTTT
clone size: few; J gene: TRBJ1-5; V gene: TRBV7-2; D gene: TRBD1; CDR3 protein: CASSSQGGNQPQHF; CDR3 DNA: TGTGCCAGCAGCTCACAGGGGGGCAATCAGCCCCAGCATTTT
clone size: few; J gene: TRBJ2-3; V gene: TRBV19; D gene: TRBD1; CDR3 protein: CASSKQGAKADTQYF; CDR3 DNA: TGTGCCAGTAGCAAACAGGGGGCGAAGGCAGATACGCAGTATTTT
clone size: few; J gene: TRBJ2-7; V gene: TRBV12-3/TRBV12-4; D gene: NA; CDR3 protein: CASRLEHRVLSEQYF; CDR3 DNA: TGTGCCAGCAGGTTGGAACACAGGGTACTCTCCGAGCAGTACTTC
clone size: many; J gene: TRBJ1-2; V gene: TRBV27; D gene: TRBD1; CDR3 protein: CASSNRGLGGYTF; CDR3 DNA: TGTGCCAGCAGCAACAGGGGGCTCGGTGGCTACACCTTC
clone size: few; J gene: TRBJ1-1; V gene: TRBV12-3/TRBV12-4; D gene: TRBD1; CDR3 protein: CASRRQGATEAFF; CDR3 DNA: TGTGCCAGCAGGCGACAGGGCGCCACTGAAGCTTTCTTT
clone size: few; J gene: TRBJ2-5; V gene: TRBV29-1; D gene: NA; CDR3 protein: CSVEADGETQYF; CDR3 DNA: TGCAGCGTTGAAGCGGATGGAGAGACCCAGTACTTC
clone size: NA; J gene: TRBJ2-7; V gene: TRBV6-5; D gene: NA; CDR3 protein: CASSYRDYPYEQYF; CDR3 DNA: TGTGCCAGCAGCTACAGGGACTACCCATACGAGCAGTACTTC
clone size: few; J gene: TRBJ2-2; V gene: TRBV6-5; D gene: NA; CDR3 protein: CASRTTVNTGELFF; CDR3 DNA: TGTGCCAGCAGGACGACAGTGAACACCGGGGAGCTGTTTTTT
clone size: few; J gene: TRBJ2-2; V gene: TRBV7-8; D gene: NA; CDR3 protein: CASSLATGNTGELFF; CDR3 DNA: TGTGCCAGCAGCTTAGCGACCGGGAACACCGGGGAGCTGTTTTTT
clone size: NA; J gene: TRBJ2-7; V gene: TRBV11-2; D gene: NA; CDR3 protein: CASSLEVGAYEQYF; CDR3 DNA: TGTGCCAGCAGCTTAGAAGTTGGCGCCTACGAGCAGTACTTC
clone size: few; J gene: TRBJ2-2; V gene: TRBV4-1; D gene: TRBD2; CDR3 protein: CASSLRASGGLNTGELFF; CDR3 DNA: TGCGCCAGCAGCCTCCGGGCTAGCGGGGGCTTGAACACCGGGGAGCTGTTTTTT
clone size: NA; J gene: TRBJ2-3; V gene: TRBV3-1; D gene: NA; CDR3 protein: CASSQDSVSTDTQYF; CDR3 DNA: TGTGCCAGCAGCCAAGATAGCGTCTCCACAGATACGCAGTATTTT
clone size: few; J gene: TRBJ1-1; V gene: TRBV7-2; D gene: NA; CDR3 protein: CASTLGGMNTEAFF; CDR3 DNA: TGTGCCAGCACCCTTGGAGGGATGAACACTGAAGCTTTCTTT
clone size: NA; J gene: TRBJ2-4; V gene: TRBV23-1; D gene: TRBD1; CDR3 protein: CASIQTRDSIAKNIQYF; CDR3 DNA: TGCGCCAGCATCCAAACAAGGGACAGCATAGCCAAAAACATTCAGTACTTC
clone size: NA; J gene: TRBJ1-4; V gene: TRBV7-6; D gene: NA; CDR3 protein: CASSLSGADNEKLFF; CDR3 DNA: TGTGCCAGCAGCTTATCGGGGGCCGACAATGAAAAACTGTTTTTT